The rows below give T cell receptor beta chains drawn from one sample of a study of graft-versus-host responses after intestinal transplantation. These receptors lack a known antigen. Clones were read by immunoSEQ multiplex PCR, and TCRdb kept only the in-frame ones, dropping some. The sample lists about 110,000 clones; approximately 92% were seen once. The sequencing used unstimulated CD4+ T cells sorted from spleen or lymph node cells, collected before transplant. The receptors come from a human donor who was the organ donor for an intestinal transplant. CDR3s leave out the opening cysteine and the closing phenylalanine or tryptophan.

V gene,J gene,CDR3 protein
TRBV27,TRBJ2-7,ASSPLAGIYEQY
TRBV30,TRBJ1-5,AWSKGAGKKQPQH
TRBV5-1,TRBJ1-1,ASSLWRATEAF
TRBV11-2,TRBJ1-1,ASSLEGQGYTEAF
TRBV6-5,TRBJ1-2,ASSYRYVGNYGYT
TRBV18,TRBJ2-7,ASSPLFRDHEQY
TRBV27,TRBJ2-7,ASSLGVAGLYEQY
TRBV6-5,TRBJ2-1,ASGRAGGSYNEQF
TRBV6-8,TRBJ1-3,ASKRDRAGSSGNTIY
TRBV11-2,TRBJ2-5,ASSTYQETQY
TRBV5-1,TRBJ1-1,ASSLEGQGAGAF
TRBV7-3,TRBJ2-1,ASSSTGTAKNNEQF
TRBV6-5,TRBJ2-7,ASSRDRETSYEQY
TRBV10-3,TRBJ1-2,AISESDRGYGYT
TRBV6-5,TRBJ2-3,ASSSGLLTDTQY
TRBV30,TRBJ2-7,AWSDRGIAGQY
TRBV19,TRBJ1-5,ASSSPGQGSQPQH
TRBV4-3,TRBJ1-1,ASSQGQGSTEAF